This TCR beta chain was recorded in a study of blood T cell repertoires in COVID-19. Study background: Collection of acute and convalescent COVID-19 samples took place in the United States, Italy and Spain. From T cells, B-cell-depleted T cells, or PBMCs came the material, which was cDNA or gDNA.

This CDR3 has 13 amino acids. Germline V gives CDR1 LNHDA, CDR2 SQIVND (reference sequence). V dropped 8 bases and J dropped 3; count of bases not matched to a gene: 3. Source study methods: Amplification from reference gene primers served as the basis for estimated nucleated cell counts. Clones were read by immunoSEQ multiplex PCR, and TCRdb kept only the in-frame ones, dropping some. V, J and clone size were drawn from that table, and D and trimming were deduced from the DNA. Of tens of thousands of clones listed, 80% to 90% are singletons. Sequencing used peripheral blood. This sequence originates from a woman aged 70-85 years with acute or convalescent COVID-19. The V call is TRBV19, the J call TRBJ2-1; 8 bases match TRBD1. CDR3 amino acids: CASAGTGYNEQFF. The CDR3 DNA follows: TGTGCCAGTGCCGGGACAGGCTACAATGAGCAGTTCTTC.